One sample yielded the 3 T cell receptor beta chains listed below, sequenced in a study of control samples from healthy donors and cancer patients. The assay was immunoSEQ multiplex PCR, and TCRdb's table has in-frame clones only and misses some. The sample table includes roughly 200,000 clones. The sample comprised blood. The receptors originated from a woman aged 25-40 years in good health.

V and J are TRBV9 and TRBJ2-3; 7 bases fit TRBD2. Trimming cost V 4 bases and J 2 bases; bases outside gene matches: 7. This CDR3 is 15 amino acids long. Per germline, CDR1 SGDLS and CDR2 YYNGEE. The CDR3 region is CASSQSGEVTDTQYF. The CDR3 nucleotides are TGTGCCAGCAGCCAAAGCGGGGAAGTCACAGATACGCAGTATTTT.

The chain employs TRBV29-1 and TRBJ2-7; 10 bases map to TRBD1. V shed 4 bases, J shed 6 bases, and the junction held 9 bases outside the gene matches. Looked up from germline, CDR1 is SQVTM and CDR2 is ANQGSEA. The CDR3 covers 14 residues. Written as DNA, the CDR3 is TGCAGCGTTGTATCCGGGACAGGGGTTTTCGAGCAGTACTTC. It translates to CSVVSGTGVFEQYF.

This chain connects TRBV27 to TRBJ1-4, with D possibly matching TRBD1 (5 bases). CDR1 MNHEY and CDR2 SMNVEV come from the germline V gene (reference sequence). The CDR3 is made up of 14 amino acids. Trimming shortened V by 2 bases and J by 8 bases, and 12 bases separated the two germline ends. The CDR3 DNA is TGTGCCAGCAGTTTAGGGGGGGGGAACGAAAAACTGTTTTTT. Translated, it gives CASSLGGGNEKLFF.